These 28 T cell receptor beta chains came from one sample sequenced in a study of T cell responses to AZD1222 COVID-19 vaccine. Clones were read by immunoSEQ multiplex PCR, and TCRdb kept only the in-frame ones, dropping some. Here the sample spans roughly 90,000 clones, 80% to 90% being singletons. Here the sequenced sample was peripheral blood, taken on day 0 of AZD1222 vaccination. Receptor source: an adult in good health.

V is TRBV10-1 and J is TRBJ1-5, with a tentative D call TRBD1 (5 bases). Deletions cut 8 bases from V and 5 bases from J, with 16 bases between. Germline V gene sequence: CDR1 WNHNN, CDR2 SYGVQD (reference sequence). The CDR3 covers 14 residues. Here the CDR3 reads CASAREPGDQPQHF. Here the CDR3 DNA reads TGCGCCAGCGCCCGGGAACCGGGGGATCAGCCCCAGCATTTT.

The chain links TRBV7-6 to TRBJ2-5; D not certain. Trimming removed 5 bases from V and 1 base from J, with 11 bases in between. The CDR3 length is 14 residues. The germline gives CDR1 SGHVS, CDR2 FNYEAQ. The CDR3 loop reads CASSAGSRQETQYF. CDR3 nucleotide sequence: TGTGCCAGCAGCGCCGGGTCCCGCCAAGAGACCCAGTACTTC.

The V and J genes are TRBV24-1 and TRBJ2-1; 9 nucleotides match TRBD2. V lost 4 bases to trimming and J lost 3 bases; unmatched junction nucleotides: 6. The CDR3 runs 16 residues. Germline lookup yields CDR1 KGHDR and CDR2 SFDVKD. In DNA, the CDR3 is TGTGCCACCAGTGACCCAACTAGCGGGCTCTACAATGAGCAGTTCTTC. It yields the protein CATSDPTSGLYNEQFF.

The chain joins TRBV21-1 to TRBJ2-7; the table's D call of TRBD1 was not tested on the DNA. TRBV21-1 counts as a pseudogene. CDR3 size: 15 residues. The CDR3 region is CASLASGQGAYEQYF. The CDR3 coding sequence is TGTGCCAGCCTGGCAAGTGGACAGGGGGCATACGAGCAGTACTTC.

The CDR3 DNA reads as TGTGCCAGCAGCGCCGGCGGGCAAGAGACCCAGTACTTC. Translated, it gives CASSAGGQETQYF. The chain carries TRBV9 and TRBJ2-5; D is possibly TRBD2 (5 bases). Trimming pared 3 bases from V and 2 bases from J, leaving 8 bases between. Germline CDR1 is SGDLS and CDR2 is YYNGEE. The CDR3 spans 13 residues.

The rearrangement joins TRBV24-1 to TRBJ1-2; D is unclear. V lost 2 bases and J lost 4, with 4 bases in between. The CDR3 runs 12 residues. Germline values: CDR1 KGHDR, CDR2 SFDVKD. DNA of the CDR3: TGTGCCACCAGTGATTCCTTCTATGGCTACACCTTC. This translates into CATSDSFYGYTF.

CDR3 DNA: TGTGCCAGTAGTAGGGCAAACAGGGGTATTGACTATGGCTACACCTTC. This translates into CASSRANRGIDYGYTF. V usage is TRBV19 and J usage is TRBJ1-2, with 7 bases identical to TRBD1. CDR1 and CDR2 from the germline V gene are LNHDA and SQIVND (reference sequence). Trimming cost V 4 bases and J 3 bases; bases outside gene matches: 11. The CDR3 runs to 16 residues.

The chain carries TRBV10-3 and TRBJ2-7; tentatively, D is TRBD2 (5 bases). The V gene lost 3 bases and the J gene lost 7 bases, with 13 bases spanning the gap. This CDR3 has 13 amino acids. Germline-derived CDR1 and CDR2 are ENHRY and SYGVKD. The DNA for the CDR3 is TGTGCCATCAGTGATCGGCTCGGGGAAGAGCAGTACTTC. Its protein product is CAISDRLGEEQYF.

DNA of the CDR3: TGCAGCGTTGGGGGATTAGCGGGCCCTGTGGCCCAAGAGACCCAGTACTTC. Translated, it gives CSVGGLAGPVAQETQYF. The V gene is TRBV29-1, the J gene TRBJ2-5, with TRBD2 identical over 7 bases. Per germline, CDR1 SQVTM and CDR2 ANQGSEA. The J segment lost 1 base and the V segment lost 4 bases, leaving 15 bases of the junction unmatched. The CDR3 has 17 amino acids.

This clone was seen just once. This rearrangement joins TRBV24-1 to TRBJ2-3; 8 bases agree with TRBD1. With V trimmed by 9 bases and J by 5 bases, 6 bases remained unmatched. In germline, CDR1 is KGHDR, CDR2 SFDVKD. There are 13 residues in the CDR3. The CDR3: CATGQGAGDTQYF. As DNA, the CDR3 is TGTGCCACCGGGCAGGGGGCGGGAGATACGCAGTATTTT.

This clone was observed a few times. The CDR3 protein is CATTGQSSYNEQFF. CDR3 nucleotides: TGTGCCACCACAGGACAGAGCTCCTACAATGAGCAGTTCTTC. V gene TRBV18 combines with J gene TRBJ2-1, with a weak D call TRBD1 (6 bases). Trimming pared 10 bases from V and 0 bases from J, leaving 13 bases between. The CDR3 contains 14 residues. Germline V lookup: CDR1 KGHSH, CDR2 LQKENI. The full variable domain, rest sourced from reference TRBV18 and TRBJ2-1, is NAGVMQNPRHLVRRRGQEARLRCSPMKGHSHVYWYRQLPEEGLKFMVYLQKENIIDESGMPKERFSAEFPKEGPSILRIQQVVRGDSAAYFCATTGQSSYNEQFFGPGTRLTVL.

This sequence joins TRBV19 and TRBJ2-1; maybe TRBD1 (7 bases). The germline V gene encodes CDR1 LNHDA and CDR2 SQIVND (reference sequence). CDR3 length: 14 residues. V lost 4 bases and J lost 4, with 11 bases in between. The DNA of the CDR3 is TGTGCCAGTAGTAGTCAGGGGGGTTACAATGAGCAGTTCTTC. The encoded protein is CASSSQGGYNEQFF.

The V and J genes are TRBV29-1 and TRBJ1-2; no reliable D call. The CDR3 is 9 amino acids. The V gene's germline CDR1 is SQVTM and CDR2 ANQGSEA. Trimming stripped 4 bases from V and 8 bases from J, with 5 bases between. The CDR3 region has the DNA TGCAGCGTTGGGGAGGGCTACACCTTC. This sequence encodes CSVGEGYTF.

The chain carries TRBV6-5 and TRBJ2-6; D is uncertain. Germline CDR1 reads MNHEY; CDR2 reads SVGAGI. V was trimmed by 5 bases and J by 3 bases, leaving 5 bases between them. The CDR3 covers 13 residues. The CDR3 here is CASSKLGANVLTF. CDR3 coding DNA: TGTGCCAGCAGTAAACTTGGGGCCAACGTCCTGACTTTC.

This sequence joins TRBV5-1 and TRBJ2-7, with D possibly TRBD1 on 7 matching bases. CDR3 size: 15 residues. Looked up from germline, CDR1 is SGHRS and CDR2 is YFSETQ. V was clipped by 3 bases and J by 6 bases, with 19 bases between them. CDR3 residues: CASSSLSGGTGEQYF. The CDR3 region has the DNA TGCGCCAGCAGCTCGCTTTCAGGGGGGACGGGCGAGCAGTACTTC.

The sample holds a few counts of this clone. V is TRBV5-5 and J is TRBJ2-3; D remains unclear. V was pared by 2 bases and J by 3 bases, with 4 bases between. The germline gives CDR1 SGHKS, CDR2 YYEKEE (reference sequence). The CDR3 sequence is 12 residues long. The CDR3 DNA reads TGTGCCAGCAGCTTCGGGACAGATACGCAGTATTTT. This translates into CASSFGTDTQYF.

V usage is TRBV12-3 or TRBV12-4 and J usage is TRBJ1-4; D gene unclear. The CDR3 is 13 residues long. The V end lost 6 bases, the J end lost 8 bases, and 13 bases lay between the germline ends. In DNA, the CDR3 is TGTGCCAGCAGCCAAAACCCGGGGGAAAAACTGTTTTTT. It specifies CASSQNPGEKLFF.

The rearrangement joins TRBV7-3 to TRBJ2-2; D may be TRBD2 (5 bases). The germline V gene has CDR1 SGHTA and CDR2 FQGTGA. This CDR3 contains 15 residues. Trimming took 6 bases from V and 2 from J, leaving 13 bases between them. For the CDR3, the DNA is TGTGCCAGCAGACGGGATGGCCAAAACACCGGGGAGCTGTTTTTT. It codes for CASRRDGQNTGELFF.

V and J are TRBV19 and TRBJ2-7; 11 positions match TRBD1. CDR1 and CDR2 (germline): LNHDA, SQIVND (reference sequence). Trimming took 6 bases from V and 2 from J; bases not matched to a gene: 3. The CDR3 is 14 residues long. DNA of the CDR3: TGTGCCAGTAGGGGACAGGGGGGAACCTACGAGCAGTACTTC. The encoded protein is CASRGQGGTYEQYF.

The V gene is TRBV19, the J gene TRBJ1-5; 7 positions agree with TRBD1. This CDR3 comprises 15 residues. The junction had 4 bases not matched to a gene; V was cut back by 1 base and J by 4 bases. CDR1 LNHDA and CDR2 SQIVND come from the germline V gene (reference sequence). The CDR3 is CASSIGWDRNQPQHF. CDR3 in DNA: TGTGCCAGTAGTATAGGGTGGGACAGAAATCAGCCCCAGCATTTT.

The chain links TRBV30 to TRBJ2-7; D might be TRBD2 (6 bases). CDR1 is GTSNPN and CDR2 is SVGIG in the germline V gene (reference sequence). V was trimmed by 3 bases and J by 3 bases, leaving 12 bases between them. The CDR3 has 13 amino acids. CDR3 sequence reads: CAWREGGLYEQYF. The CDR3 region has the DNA TGTGCCTGGAGGGAGGGCGGACTCTACGAGCAGTACTTC.

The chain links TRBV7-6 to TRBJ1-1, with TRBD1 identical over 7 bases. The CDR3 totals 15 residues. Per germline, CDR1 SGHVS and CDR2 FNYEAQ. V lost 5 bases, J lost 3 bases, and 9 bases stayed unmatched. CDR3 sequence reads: CASSPLTGAHTEAFF. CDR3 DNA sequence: TGTGCCAGCAGCCCACTAACAGGGGCCCACACTGAAGCTTTCTTT.

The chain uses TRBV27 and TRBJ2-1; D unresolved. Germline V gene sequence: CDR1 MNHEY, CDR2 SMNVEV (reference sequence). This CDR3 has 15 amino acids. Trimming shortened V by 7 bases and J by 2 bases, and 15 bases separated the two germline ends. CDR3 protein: CASTTDGSPYNEQFF. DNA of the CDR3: TGTGCCAGCACCACGGACGGCAGTCCCTACAATGAGCAGTTCTTC.

In DNA form, the CDR3 reads TGTGCCAGTAGTAGACAGGGTCGAAATTCACCCCTCCACTTT. Its protein product is CASSRQGRNSPLHF. The gene calls are TRBV19 and TRBJ1-6, with TRBD1 matching 7 bases. The germline V gene encodes CDR1 LNHDA and CDR2 SQIVND (reference sequence). This CDR3 has 14 residues. V shed 4 bases and J 7 bases; nucleotides not matched to a gene: 4.

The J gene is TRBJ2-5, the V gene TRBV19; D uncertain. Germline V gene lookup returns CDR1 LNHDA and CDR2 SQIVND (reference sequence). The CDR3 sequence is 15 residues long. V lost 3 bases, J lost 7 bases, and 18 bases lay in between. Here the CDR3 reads CASSITGSSDGTQYF. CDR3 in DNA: TGTGCCAGTAGTATTACCGGCAGTTCCGATGGGACCCAGTACTTC.

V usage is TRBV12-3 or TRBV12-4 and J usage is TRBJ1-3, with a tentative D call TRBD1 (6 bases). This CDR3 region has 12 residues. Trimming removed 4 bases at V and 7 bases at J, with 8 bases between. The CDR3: CASSSTGNTIYF. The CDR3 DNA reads TGTGCCAGCAGTTCCACAGGGAACACCATATATTTT.

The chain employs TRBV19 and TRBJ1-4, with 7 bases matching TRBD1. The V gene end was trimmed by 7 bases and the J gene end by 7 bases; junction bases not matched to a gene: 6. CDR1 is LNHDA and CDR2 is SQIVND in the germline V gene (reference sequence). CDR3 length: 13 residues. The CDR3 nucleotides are TGTGCCAGTAAGAGGGGGCGCGGTGAAAAACTGTTTTTT. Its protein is CASKRGRGEKLFF.

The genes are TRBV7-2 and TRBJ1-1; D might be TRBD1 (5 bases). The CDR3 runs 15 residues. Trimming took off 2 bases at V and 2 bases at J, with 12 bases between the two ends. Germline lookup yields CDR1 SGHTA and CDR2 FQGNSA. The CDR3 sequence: CASSLRRTTNTEAFF. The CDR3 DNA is TGTGCCAGCAGCTTACGGAGGACAACCAACACTGAAGCTTTCTTT.